This TCR beta chain comes out of a study of blood T cell repertoires in COVID-19. Trimming stripped 4 bases from V and 0 bases from J, with 9 bases between. Germline values: CDR1 SGHVS, CDR2 FNYEAQ. The CDR3 sequence is 14 residues long. Per the study methods: Scientists estimated how many nucleated cells there were by amplifying reference gene primers. The data were produced by immunoSEQ multiplex PCR, yet TCRdb's version contains in-frame clones alone and is incomplete. V and J calls plus clone size are reproduced from that table; the DNA served to infer D and trimming. This sample has more than 55,000 clones, with more than 80% found just once.

The chain uses TRBV7-6 and TRBJ1-1; D might be TRBD1 (6 bases). The sequence was collected from an elderly man with acute or convalescent COVID-19. The sequenced sample consisted of peripheral blood. CDR3 coding DNA: TGTGCCAGCAGCTCAGGGGTCCTGAACACTGAAGCTTTCTTT. As protein: CASSSGVLNTEAFF.